Listed below are T cell receptor beta chains from one sample, sequenced in a study of blood T cell repertoires in COVID-19. Libraries were prepared by immunoSEQ multiplex PCR; TCRdb keeps only in-frame clonotypes and omits some of them. Among about 73,000 clones listed, approximately 80% were seen once. The sample taken for sequencing was peripheral blood. These receptors all stem from a woman between 55 and 75 years old with acute or convalescent COVID-19. Both conserved end residues are part of each CDR3. A D gene is named only where the DNA matches it firmly. Rows may omit the clone size; those that give it use once, few, many or a size class.

CDR3nt,CDR3aa,v_gene,abundance,d_gene,j_gene
TGTGCCACCAGCAGAGATTTCACTAGCGGGGGCTACGAGCAGTACTTC,CATSRDFTSGGYEQYF,TRBV15,.,TRBD2,TRBJ2-7
TGTGCCAGCTCGTCGGGGGGCCTCTCTGGGGCCAACGTCCTGACTTTC,CASSSGGLSGANVLTF,TRBV18,.,.,TRBJ2-6
TGTGCCAGCAGCGTTGGGACTAGCGGGAGATCTGGGGCAGATACGCAGTATTTT,CASSVGTSGRSGADTQYF,TRBV9,.,TRBD2,TRBJ2-3
TGTGCCAGCAGTGAGGAGACAGGGCTATCGGATTTCTTT,CASSEETGLSDFF,TRBV2,.,TRBD1,TRBJ1-1
TGTGCCAGCAGTTTATACAGAAACCAACAAGAGACCCAGTACTTC,CASSLYRNQQETQYF,TRBV27,.,.,TRBJ2-5
TGTGCCAGCAGCCACGGACAGGGTTATCAGCCCCAGCATTTT,CASSHGQGYQPQHF,TRBV27,.,TRBD1,TRBJ1-5
TGCGCCAGCCGCCGGGGAAACACTGAAGCTTTCTTT,CASRRGNTEAFF,TRBV5-1,.,.,TRBJ1-1
TGTGCCATCAGTGGTCAGGGGGCGGGTCAGCCCCAGCATTTT,CAISGQGAGQPQHF,TRBV10-3,.,TRBD1,TRBJ1-5
TGTGCCAGCAGTAGCCGGGAGTCCAGTGGCTACACCTTC,CASSSRESSGYTF,TRBV6-2/TRBV6-3,.,.,TRBJ1-2
TGTGCCAGCAGCCAGGACACAATCACTGGAAACACCATATATTTT,CASSQDTITGNTIYF,TRBV3-1/TRBV3-2,.,.,TRBJ1-3
TGTGCCAGCAGCTTAGTGTCCGGGTTCCCAGATACGCAGTATTTT,CASSLVSGFPDTQYF,TRBV11-2,.,.,TRBJ2-3
TGTGCCAGCAGTTACAACAGGGGGACAGATACGCAGTATTTT,CASSYNRGTDTQYF,TRBV2,.,TRBD1,TRBJ2-3
TGTGCCAGCAGCCAAGTTGTGGCACCACAAAACACTGAAGCTTTCTTT,CASSQVVAPQNTEAFF,TRBV4-2,once,.,TRBJ1-1
TGTGCCAGCAGCTTAGGGTCAGAGAACACTGAAGCTTTCTTT,CASSLGSENTEAFF,TRBV11-2,.,.,TRBJ1-1
TGTGCCAGCAGTTATTGGACAGGGGCTAACTATGGCTACACCTTC,CASSYWTGANYGYTF,TRBV6-5,few,TRBD1,TRBJ1-2
TGTGCCAGCAGCTTAAAAGCTAGCGGAAGCACAGATACGCAGTATTTT,CASSLKASGSTDTQYF,TRBV11-2,.,TRBD2,TRBJ2-3
TGTGCCAGCAGGGAAGGACTAGCGGGACACAATGAGCAGTTCTTC,CASREGLAGHNEQFF,TRBV6-1,.,TRBD2,TRBJ2-1
TGTGCCAGCAGCCAAAGAGGGACAGGTTGGGCAGGCGAGCAGTACTTC,CASSQRGTGWAGEQYF,TRBV7-9,.,TRBD1,TRBJ2-7
TGTGCCAGCAGCTTGGCGGTACTAGCGCGTAATGAGCAGTTCTTC,CASSLAVLARNEQFF,TRBV5-4,once,TRBD2,TRBJ2-1
TGTGCCAGCAGCGTAGGAAACAGTCAAGAGACCCAGTACTTC,CASSVGNSQETQYF,TRBV9,.,.,TRBJ2-5
TGTGCCAGCTCACCACTACAAACAGGGGGATACACTGAAGCTTTCTTT,CASSPLQTGGYTEAFF,TRBV18,once,TRBD1,TRBJ1-1
TGTGCCAGCAGTACAGGGGGCTTGAACACTGAAGCTTTCTTT,CASSTGGLNTEAFF,TRBV5-5,few,TRBD1,TRBJ1-1
TGTGCCAGCAGCCGCAACAGGGGCGACGAGCAGTACTTC,CASSRNRGDEQYF,TRBV6-6,once,TRBD1,TRBJ2-7
TGTGCCAGCAGCTTTACGCAGACTATGAACACTGAAGCTTTCTTT,CASSFTQTMNTEAFF,TRBV11-1,.,.,TRBJ1-1
TGTGCCAGCTCACCCAGGGAGGGACAGGGAAATTCACCCCTCCACTTT,CASSPREGQGNSPLHF,TRBV18,.,TRBD1,TRBJ1-6
TGTGCCAGCAGCTTAGATCCCGCGGGCGAGCAGTACTTC,CASSLDPAGEQYF,TRBV11-3,once,.,TRBJ2-7
TGTGCCAGCAGCTTGAGGACAGACTTAAACACTGAAGCTTTCTTT,CASSLRTDLNTEAFF,TRBV5-5,.,.,TRBJ1-1
TGTGCCAGCAGCCCGGGACAGGGATGGCGTGGCTACACCTTC,CASSPGQGWRGYTF,TRBV3-1/TRBV3-2,.,TRBD1,TRBJ1-2
TGCGCCAGCAGCCCGGTGGCCGGGAACTATGGCTACACCTTC,CASSPVAGNYGYTF,TRBV5-1,.,.,TRBJ1-2
TGTGCCAGCAGCCTGGGACTAGCGGGAGTAAATGAGCAGTTCTTC,CASSLGLAGVNEQFF,TRBV7-7,few,TRBD2,TRBJ2-1
TGCGCCAGCAGCCCTGGAGCTAACTATGGCTACACCTTC,CASSPGANYGYTF,TRBV5-1,.,.,TRBJ1-2
TGTGCCAGCAGCCCTCGGACAGGAGTTATGAACACTGAAGCTTTCTTT,CASSPRTGVMNTEAFF,TRBV3-1/TRBV3-2,.,TRBD1,TRBJ1-1
TGTGCCAGCAGTTTACGCGGGAGCTATGGCTACACCTTC,CASSLRGSYGYTF,TRBV12-3/TRBV12-4,.,.,TRBJ1-2
TGTGCCACCAGCAGAGTAGGGAGTGAAAAACTGTTTTTT,CATSRVGSEKLFF,TRBV15,.,.,TRBJ1-4
TGTGCCAGCAGGTCCCCCGGGAGGAACACCGGGGAGCTGTTTTTT,CASRSPGRNTGELFF,TRBV11-2,.,.,TRBJ2-2
TGTGCCAGCAGTCCCATCTATAACTCACAAGAGACCCAGTACTTC,CASSPIYNSQETQYF,TRBV27,.,.,TRBJ2-5
TGTGCCAGCAGGAGGAGAGGGACAGGGGCACTTCATGGCTACACCTTC,CASRRRGTGALHGYTF,TRBV5-6,.,TRBD1,TRBJ1-2
TGTGCCAGCAGAATTTATACGACAGAGCCATATGGCTACACCTTC,CASRIYTTEPYGYTF,TRBV28,.,.,TRBJ1-2
TGTGCCAGCAGTGGACCGCCGGGATACGAGCAGTACTTC,CASSGPPGYEQYF,TRBV25-1,.,.,TRBJ2-7
TGTGCCAGCAGGCAGGGTAACCTAGGTGGCTACACCTTC,CASRQGNLGGYTF,TRBV28,.,.,TRBJ1-2
TGTGCCAGCAGTTTATACGGGGAAAGTGAAGCTTTCTTT,CASSLYGESEAFF,TRBV28,.,.,TRBJ1-1
TGTGCCAGCAGCCTCGGACACCCCCAAGAGACCCAGTACTTC,CASSLGHPQETQYF,TRBV7-8,.,.,TRBJ2-5
TGTGCCAGCACGGAAGGGAGGTCCAACTATGGCTACACCTTC,CASTEGRSNYGYTF,TRBV2,.,.,TRBJ1-2
TGTGCCAGCAGCTCGTCTAGCGGGAGGGGTGTGGATACGCAGTATTTT,CASSSSSGRGVDTQYF,TRBV11-2,.,TRBD2,TRBJ2-3